This TCR beta chain is from a study of control samples from healthy donors and cancer patients. Unmatched junction bases numbered 7, after V lost 4 bases and J lost 5 bases. Germline assignment: CDR1 LNHDA and CDR2 SQIVND (reference sequence). This CDR3 spans 15 amino acids. The repertoire was sequenced with immunoSEQ multiplex PCR; TCRdb's copy has only in-frame clones and lacks some. The sample yields 170,000 or so clones, over 85% seen once. The chain carries TRBV19 and TRBJ2-2, with TRBD1 matching over 7 bases. The sequenced sample was blood. The receptor's source is a man aged 18 to 29 in good health. CDR3 bases: TGTGCCAGTAGTACGCCAGGGGGTAAAACCGGGGAGCTGTTTTTT. Translated: CASSTPGGKTGELFF. The full variable domain, its missing parts supplied by reference TRBV19 and TRBJ2-2, is DGGITQSPKYLFRKEGQNVTLSCEQNLNHDAMYWYRQDPGQGLRLIYYSQIVNDFQKGDIAEGYSVSREKKESFPLTVTSAQKNPTAFYLCASSTPGGKTGELFFGEGSRLTVL.